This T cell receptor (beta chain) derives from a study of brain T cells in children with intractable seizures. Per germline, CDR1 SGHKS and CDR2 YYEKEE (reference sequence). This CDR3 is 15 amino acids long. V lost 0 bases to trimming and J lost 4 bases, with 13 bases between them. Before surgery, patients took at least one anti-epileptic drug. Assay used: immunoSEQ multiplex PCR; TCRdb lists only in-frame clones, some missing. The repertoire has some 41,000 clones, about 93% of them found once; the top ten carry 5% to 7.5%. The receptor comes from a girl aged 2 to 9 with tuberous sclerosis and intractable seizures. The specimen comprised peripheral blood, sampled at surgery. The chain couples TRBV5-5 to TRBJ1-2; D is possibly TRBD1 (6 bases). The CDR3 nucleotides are TGTGCCAGCAGCTTGGCCCTGGCGGACAGCTATGGCTACACCTTC. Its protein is CASSLALADSYGYTF.